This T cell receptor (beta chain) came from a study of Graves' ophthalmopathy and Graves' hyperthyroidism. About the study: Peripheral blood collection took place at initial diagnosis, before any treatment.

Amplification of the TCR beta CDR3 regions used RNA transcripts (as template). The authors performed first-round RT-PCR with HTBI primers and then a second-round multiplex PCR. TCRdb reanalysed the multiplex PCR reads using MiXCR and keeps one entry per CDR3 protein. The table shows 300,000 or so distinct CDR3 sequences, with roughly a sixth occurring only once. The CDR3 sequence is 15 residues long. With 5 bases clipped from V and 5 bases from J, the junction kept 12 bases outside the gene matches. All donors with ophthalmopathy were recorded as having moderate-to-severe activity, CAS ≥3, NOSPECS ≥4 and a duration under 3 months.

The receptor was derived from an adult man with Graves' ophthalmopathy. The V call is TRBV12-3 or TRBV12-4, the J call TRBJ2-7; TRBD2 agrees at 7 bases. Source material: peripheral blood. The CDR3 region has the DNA TGTGCCAGCAGTGCTCGGGGGGAAGCCCGGAACGAGCAGTACTTC. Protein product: CASSARGEARNEQYF.